Detailed here is one T cell receptor (beta chain). The antigen is unknown. Assay used: immunoSEQ multiplex PCR; TCRdb lists only in-frame clones, some missing. The profile shows roughly 20,000 clones, 65% to 70% of them singletons. This sample was included in a study of somatic mutations in cytotoxic T cells in rheumatoid arthritis. Points from the study as a whole: Per patient, the largest CD8+ clone was found to exceed 20% of CD8+ cells in 8 of 65 cases. Among rheumatoid arthritis patients and age-matched healthy controls, CD8+ T-cell clonality was not significantly different.

Positive magnetic bead selection, which isolated the CD4+ and CD8+ cells, was followed by a flow cytometry check of purity. The sample consisted of CD8+ T cells sorted from blood. The sequence was collected from an adult with rheumatoid arthritis.

CDR3 sequence (DNA): TGTGCCAGTGGGTTGACAGATTACAATGAGCAGTTCTTC. Amino acids: CASGLTDYNEQFF. This rearrangement joins TRBV19 to TRBJ2-1; TRBD1 is a possible D gene (5 bases). CDR3 length: 13 amino acids. The germline CDR1 and CDR2 sequences are LNHDA and SQIVND (reference sequence). Trimming cost V 8 bases and J 4 bases, with 12 bases left between them.